This TCR beta chain is drawn from a study of blood T cell repertoires in COVID-19. Looking at the study overall: COVID-19 samples collected from the United States, Italy and Spain covered acute and convalescent phases. Sample material is recorded as cDNA or gDNA derived from T cells, B-cell-depleted T cells, or PBMCs.

Original analysis: Estimated nucleated cell counts came from reference gene primer amplification. TCRdb keeps only in-frame clones here, not all; method: immunoSEQ multiplex PCR. The DNA was the basis for D and trimming; V, J and clone size are from that table. The table has tens of thousands of clones, 77% seen once; the top ten hold around a fifth. This CDR3 spans 15 amino acids. The V gene end was trimmed by 5 bases and the J gene end by 0 bases; junction bases not matched to a gene: 6. In germline, CDR1 is SGHTA, CDR2 FQGTGA. The V gene is TRBV7-3, the J gene TRBJ1-1; 7 bases fit TRBD1. The TCR originated in a human donor with active or convalescent COVID-19. The donor label of this sample is uncertain. The specimen was peripheral blood. CDR3 coding DNA: TGTGCCAGCAGCGCGAGACAGGGCATGAACACTGAAGCTTTCTTT. This gives the protein CASSARQGMNTEAFF.